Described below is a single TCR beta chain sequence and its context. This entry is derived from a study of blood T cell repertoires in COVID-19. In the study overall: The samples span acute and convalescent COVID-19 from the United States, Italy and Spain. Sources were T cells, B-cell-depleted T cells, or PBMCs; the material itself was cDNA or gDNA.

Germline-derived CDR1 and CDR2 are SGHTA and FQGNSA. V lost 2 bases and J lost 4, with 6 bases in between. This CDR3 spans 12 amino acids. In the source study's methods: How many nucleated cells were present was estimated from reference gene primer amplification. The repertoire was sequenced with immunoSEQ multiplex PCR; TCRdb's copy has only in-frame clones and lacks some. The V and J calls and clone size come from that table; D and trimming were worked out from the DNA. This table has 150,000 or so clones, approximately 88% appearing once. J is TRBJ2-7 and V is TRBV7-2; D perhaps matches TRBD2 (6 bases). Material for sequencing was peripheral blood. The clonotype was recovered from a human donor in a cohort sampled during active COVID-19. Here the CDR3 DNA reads TGTGCCAGCAGCTTAAGCGGGTACGAGCAGTACTTC. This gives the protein CASSLSGYEQYF.